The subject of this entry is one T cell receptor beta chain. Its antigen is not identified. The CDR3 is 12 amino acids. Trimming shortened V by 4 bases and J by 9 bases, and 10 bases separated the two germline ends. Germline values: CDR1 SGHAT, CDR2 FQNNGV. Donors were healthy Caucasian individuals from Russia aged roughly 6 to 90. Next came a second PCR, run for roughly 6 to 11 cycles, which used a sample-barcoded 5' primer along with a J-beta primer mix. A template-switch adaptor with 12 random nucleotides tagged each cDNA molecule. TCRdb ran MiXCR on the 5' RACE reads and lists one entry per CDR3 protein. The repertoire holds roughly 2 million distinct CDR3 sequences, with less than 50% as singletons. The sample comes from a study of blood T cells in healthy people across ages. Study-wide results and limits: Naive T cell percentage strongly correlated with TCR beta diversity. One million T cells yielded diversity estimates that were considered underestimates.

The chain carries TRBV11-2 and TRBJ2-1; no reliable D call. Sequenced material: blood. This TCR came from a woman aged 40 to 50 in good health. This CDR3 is CASSWARLEQFF. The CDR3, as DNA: TGTGCCAGCAGCTGGGCCCGCCTTGAGCAGTTCTTC. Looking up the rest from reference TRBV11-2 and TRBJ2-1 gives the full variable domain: EAGVAQSPRYKIIEKRQSVAFWCNPISGHATLYWYQQILGQGPKLLIQFQNNGVVDDSQLPKDRFSAERLKGVDSTLKIQPAKLEDSAVYLCASSWARLEQFFGPGTRLTVL.